This TCR beta chain originates from a study of response to subunit inactivated influenza vaccine. The study, taken as a whole, reports: After each seasonal influenza vaccination, few new T cells are recruited, the authors suggested.

MiXCR was run by TCRdb on the RT-PCR reads, yielding one entry per CDR3 protein. The data hold about 580,000 distinct CDR3 sequences, with 14% observed a single time. J lost 0 bases, V lost 10 bases, and 6 bases had no gene match. This CDR3 spans 13 amino acids. Germline assignment: CDR1 MGHDK and CDR2 SYGVNS. About this clonotype itself: What it recognizes is unknown.

This specimen consisted of PBMCs from blood, obtained 11 to 12 days after vaccination. The sequence derives from a man in his fifties who received an inactivated influenza vaccine. V is TRBV25-1 and J is TRBJ2-7; TRBD2 matches at 7 bases. The CDR3 nucleotides read TGTGCCACCCGGGGGGTCTTCTCCTACGAGCAGTACTTC. It encodes CATRGVFSYEQYF.